A selection of T cell receptor beta chains follows, all from one sample in a study of cytomegalovirus exposure and HLA in healthy donors. Sequencing used immunoSEQ multiplex PCR; TCRdb keeps in-frame clones, though not all of them. The sample contains about 68,000 clones, 80% to 90% of which appear only once. Source material: PBMCs. These receptors came from a human donor in good health. The CDR3 runs from the conserved cysteine through the conserved F or W. A D gene is named only where the DNA matches it firmly. Size values are once, few and many counts, or a class for expanded clones, and some rows have none.

J,size,D,V,CDR3,DNA
TRBJ1-1,.,.,TRBV5-4,CASSLPQATNTEAFF,TGTGCCAGCAGCTTGCCACAGGCGACGAACACTGAAGCTTTCTTT
TRBJ2-7,few,.,TRBV7-7,CASSTDRSSYEQYF,TGTGCCAGCAGCACGGACAGAAGCTCCTACGAGCAGTACTTC
TRBJ1-2,once,TRBD1,TRBV30,CAWGAGTGGQYGYTF,TGTGCCTGGGGCGCCGGGACAGGAGGGCAATATGGCTACACCTTC
TRBJ1-1,.,TRBD1,TRBV5-1,CASSSGTGNTEAFF,TGCGCCAGCAGCTCCGGGACAGGGAACACTGAAGCTTTCTTT
TRBJ1-2,.,TRBD1,TRBV28,CASSTGQGRRVTF,TGTGCCAGCAGTACGGGACAGGGGAGACGGGTCACCTTC
TRBJ2-4,few,TRBD1,TRBV19,CASSRYILGQGASRTKNIQYF,TGTGCCAGTAGCCGATACATTCTCGGACAGGGGGCGTCTAGGACCAAAAACATTCAGTACTTC
TRBJ1-3,once,TRBD1,TRBV6-6,CASKQGSGNTIYF,TGTGCCAGCAAACAGGGGTCTGGAAACACCATATATTTT
TRBJ1-5,.,TRBD1,TRBV7-9,CASSQRDRGNVQPQHF,TGTGCCAGCAGCCAACGGGACAGGGGAAATGTTCAGCCCCAGCATTTT
TRBJ2-3,.,.,TRBV6-6,CASSGARTDTQYF,TGTGCCAGCAGTGGGGCGCGCACAGATACGCAGTATTTT
TRBJ2-7,.,.,TRBV6-6,CASSRTHEQYF,TGTGCCAGCAGTCGGACACACGAGCAGTACTTC
TRBJ2-3,once,.,TRBV4-3,CASSQDAWTDTQYF,TGCGCCAGCAGCCAAGACGCGTGGACAGATACGCAGTATTTT
TRBJ2-5,.,.,TRBV20-1,CSTGRGETQYF,TGCAGTACCGGTAGGGGGGAGACCCAGTACTTC
TRBJ2-2,.,.,TRBV7-6,CASSLGQANTGELFF,TGTGCCAGCAGCTTAGGGCAGGCGAACACCGGGGAGCTGTTTTTT
TRBJ2-7,few,.,TRBV5-1,CASSSGLTSYEQYF,TGCGCCAGCAGCTCGGGACTTACATCCTACGAGCAGTACTTC
TRBJ1-6,.,.,TRBV28,CASSLAAGGADSPLHF,TGTGCCAGCAGCCTAGCCGCTGGAGGGGCCGATTCACCCCTCCACTTT
TRBJ2-5,once,TRBD1,TRBV2,CASSELTGAQGETQYF,TGTGCCAGCAGTGAATTAACAGGGGCCCAGGGGGAGACCCAGTACTTC
TRBJ2-2,.,.,TRBV5-4,CASSSRRGGNTGELFF,TGTGCCAGCAGCTCACGGCGGGGAGGGAACACCGGGGAGCTGTTTTTT
TRBJ2-7,.,TRBD1,TRBV19,CASSLTGALVYEQYF,TGTGCCAGTAGCCTAACAGGGGCCCTGGTCTACGAGCAGTACTTC
TRBJ1-4,few,TRBD1,TRBV6-5,CASTGQGHEKLFF,TGTGCCAGCACCGGACAGGGTCATGAAAAACTGTTTTTT
TRBJ1-1,.,.,TRBV20-1,CSASGGPEAFF,TGCAGTGCTAGTGGTGGGCCTGAAGCTTTCTTT
TRBJ2-2,.,TRBD1,TRBV19,CASSLTGVAGELFF,TGTGCCAGTAGCCTAACAGGGGTGGCCGGGGAGCTGTTTTTT
TRBJ1-6,.,.,TRBV27,CASRDSYNSPLHF,TGTGCCAGCCGGGACTCCTATAATTCACCCCTCCACTTT
TRBJ2-1,few,TRBD2,TRBV19,CASIGLRLAGDNEQFF,TGTGCCAGTATCGGACTAAGACTAGCGGGGGATAATGAGCAGTTCTTC
TRBJ2-1,.,.,TRBV19,CASSILAQASSYNEQFF,TGTGCCAGTAGTATATTGGCCCAGGCAAGCTCCTACAATGAGCAGTTCTTC